This T cell receptor (beta chain) is drawn from a study of T cell responses to AZD1222 COVID-19 vaccine. The CDR3 runs 14 residues. CDR1 is SGHRS, CDR2 YFSETQ, per germline. With 4 bases clipped from V and 7 bases from J, the junction kept 2 bases outside the gene matches. The data were produced by immunoSEQ multiplex PCR, yet TCRdb's version contains in-frame clones alone and is incomplete. The sample shows roughly 110,000 clones, 85% to 95% of them seen only once. The chain is built from TRBV5-1 and TRBJ1-6; 10 positions match TRBD1. The material was peripheral blood, obtained 28 days after the second AZD1222 dose. The sequence came from an adult who received the AZD1222 COVID-19 vaccine. CDR3 nucleotides: TGCGCCAGCAGCCCGGGACAGGGGAATTCACCCCTCCACTTT. It codes for CASSPGQGNSPLHF.